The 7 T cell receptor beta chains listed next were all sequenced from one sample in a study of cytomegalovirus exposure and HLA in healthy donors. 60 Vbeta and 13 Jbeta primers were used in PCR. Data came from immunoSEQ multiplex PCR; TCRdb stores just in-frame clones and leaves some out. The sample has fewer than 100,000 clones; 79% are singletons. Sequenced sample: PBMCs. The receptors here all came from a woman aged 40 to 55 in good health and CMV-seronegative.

CDR3 bases: TGTGCCAGCAGTGTCGCGGCAGCGGGGACCTACGAGCAGTACTTC. Amino acids: CASSVAAAGTYEQYF. The V call is TRBV25-1, the J call TRBJ2-7; 7 nucleotides agree with TRBD2. The V gene's germline CDR1 is MGHDK and CDR2 SYGVNS. Unmatched junction bases numbered 8, after V lost 4 bases and J lost 2 bases. This CDR3 is 15 amino acids long.

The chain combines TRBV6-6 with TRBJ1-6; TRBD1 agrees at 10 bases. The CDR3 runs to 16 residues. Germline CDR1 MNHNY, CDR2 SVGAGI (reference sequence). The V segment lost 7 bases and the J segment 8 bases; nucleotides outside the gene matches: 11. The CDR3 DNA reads TGTGCCAGCACCAGTCGGACAGGGGGGATTGATTCACCCCTCCACTTT. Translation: CASTSRTGGIDSPLHF.

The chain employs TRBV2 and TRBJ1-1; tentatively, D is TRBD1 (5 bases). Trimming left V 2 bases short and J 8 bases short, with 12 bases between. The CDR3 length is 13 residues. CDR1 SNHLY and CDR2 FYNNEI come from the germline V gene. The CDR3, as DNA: TGTGCCAGCAGTGAACTTAACTCAGGGGAAGCTTTCTTT. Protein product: CASSELNSGEAFF.

The CDR3 DNA reads TGTGCCAGCAGCTTAGTGGTGGGGGGTAGTGAAGCTTTCTTT. Residues: CASSLVVGGSEAFF. The V and J genes are TRBV7-9 and TRBJ1-1, with a tentative D call TRBD1 (5 bases). The CDR3 sequence is 14 residues long. Germline CDR1 reads SEHNR; CDR2 reads FQNEAQ (reference sequence). The V end lost 1 base, the J end lost 7 bases, and 13 bases lay between the germline ends.

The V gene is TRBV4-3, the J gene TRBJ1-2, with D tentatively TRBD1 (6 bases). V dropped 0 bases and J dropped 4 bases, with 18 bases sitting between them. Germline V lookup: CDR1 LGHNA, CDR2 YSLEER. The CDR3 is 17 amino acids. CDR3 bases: TGCGCCAGCAGCCAAGATGGGGGCCCCCAACAGGGCTATGGCTACACCTTC. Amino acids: CASSQDGGPQQGYGYTF.

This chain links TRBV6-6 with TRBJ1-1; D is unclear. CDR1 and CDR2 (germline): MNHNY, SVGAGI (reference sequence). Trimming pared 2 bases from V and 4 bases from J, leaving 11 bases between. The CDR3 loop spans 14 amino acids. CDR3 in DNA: TGTGCCAGCAGTTACCCCGGGAGGGCCACTGAAGCTTTCTTT. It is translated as CASSYPGRATEAFF.

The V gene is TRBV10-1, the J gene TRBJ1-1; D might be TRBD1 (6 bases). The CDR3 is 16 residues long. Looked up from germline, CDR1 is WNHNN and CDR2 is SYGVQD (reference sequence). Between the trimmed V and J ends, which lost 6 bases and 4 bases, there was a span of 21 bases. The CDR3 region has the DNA TGCGCCAGCAGGGTGGGGAATACAGGGTTTGGCACTGAAGCTTTCTTT. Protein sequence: CASRVGNTGFGTEAFF.